The clone carrying this T cell receptor beta chain turned up a few times. Its antigen remains unknown. V was shortened by 4 bases and J by 3 bases, with 9 bases between the two germline ends. CDR3 length: 14 amino acids. Germline values: CDR1 LGHNA, CDR2 YNFKEQ. The entry originates in a study of blood T cells in healthy people across ages. Findings and caveats of the study: Samples with more naive T cells showed higher observed beta diversity.

Through a sample-barcoded 5' primer and a J-beta primer mix, a second PCR was run for 7 to 11 cycles. Each TCR beta cDNA got a 12-nucleotide random molecular identifier. Each CDR3 protein gets one entry after TCRdb re-called the 5' RACE reads with MiXCR. The sample has approximately 790,000 distinct CDR3 sequences; under 80% are singletons. The chain employs TRBV4-2 and TRBJ1-4; a weak D match, TRBD1 (5 bases). The source material was blood. The receptor comes from a young man in good health. CDR3 DNA sequence: TGTGCCAGCAGCCCCGGGGGGGCTAATGAAAAACTGTTTTTT. It yields the protein CASSPGGANEKLFF.